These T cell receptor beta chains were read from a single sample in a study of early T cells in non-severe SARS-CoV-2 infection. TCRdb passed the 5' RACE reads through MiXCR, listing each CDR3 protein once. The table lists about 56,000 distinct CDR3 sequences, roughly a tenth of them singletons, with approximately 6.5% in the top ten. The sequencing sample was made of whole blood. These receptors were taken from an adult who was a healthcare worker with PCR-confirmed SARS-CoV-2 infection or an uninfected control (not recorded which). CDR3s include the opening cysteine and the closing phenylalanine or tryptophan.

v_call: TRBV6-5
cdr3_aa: CASRKFRDGRGEQFF

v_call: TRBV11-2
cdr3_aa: CASKVGPNTGELFF

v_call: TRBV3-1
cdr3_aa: CASSHELGLDAIEQYF

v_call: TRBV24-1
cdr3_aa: CATSDSGAGYQETQYF

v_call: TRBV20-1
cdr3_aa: CSALHSRRDWGEQYF

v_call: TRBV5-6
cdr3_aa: CASSLRPDSYEQYF

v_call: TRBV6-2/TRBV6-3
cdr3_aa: CASSLDRAPYEQYF

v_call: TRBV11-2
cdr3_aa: CASSLVGGSYNEQFF

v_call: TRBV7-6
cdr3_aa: CASSPQGRWATEAFF

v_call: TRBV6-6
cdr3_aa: CASSYPTGVEKLFF

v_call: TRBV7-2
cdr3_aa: CASSRSSNQPQHF

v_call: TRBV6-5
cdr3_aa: CASSPPGADGYTF

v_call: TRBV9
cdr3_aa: CASSAQGANTEAFF

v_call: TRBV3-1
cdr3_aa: CATRTSGNTGELFF

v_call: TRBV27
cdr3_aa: CASRGDRNQPQHF

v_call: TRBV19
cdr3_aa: CASRVTYLDRDTQYF

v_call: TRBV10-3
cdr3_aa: CAISESPTDTQYF

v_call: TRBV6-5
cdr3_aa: CASRQTGLQGTGELFF

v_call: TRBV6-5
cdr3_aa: CASSLDREADTQYF

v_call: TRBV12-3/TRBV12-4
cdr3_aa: CASSLASGNYNEQFF

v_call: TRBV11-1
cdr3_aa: CASSLATGQTSHF

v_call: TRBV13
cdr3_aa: CASSLSFRGRQAFF

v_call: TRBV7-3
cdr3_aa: CASSLSGTSGNEQFF

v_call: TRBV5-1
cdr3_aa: CASSLEGTTFAEAFF

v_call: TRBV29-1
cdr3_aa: CSVVDRGYEQYF

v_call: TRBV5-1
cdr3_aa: CASSLTPTASSYNEQFF

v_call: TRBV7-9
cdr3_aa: CASSLVGLAGGVKFF

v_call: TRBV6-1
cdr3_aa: CASRASGSYNEQFF

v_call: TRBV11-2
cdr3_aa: CASLGHREETQYF

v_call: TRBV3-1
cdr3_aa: CASSRGTVQGNTIYF

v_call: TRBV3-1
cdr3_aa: CACSRDTFYGYTF

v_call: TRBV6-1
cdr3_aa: CASRARGTWGWTQYF

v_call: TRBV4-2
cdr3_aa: CASSQDWGLGADTQYF

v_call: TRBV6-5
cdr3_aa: CASSYSGEYEQYF

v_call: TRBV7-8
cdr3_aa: CASSLRGNHEQYF

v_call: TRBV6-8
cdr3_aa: CASHKWKKLFF

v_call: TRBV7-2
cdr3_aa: CASRAGPNEKLFF

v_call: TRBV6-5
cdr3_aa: CASTREGQGYEQYF

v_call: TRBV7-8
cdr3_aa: CASSPLLGGDEQYF

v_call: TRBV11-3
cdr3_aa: CASSGLLRGPPSEQFF

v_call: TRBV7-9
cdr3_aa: CASKWALGNEQFF

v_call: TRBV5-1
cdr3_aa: CASSSTSGRGETQYF

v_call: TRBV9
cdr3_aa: CASSVAETGTSNQPQHF

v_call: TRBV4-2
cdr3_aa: CASSQDEGTSSHEQFF

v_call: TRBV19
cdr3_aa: CASIPSSWGQKYTEAFF

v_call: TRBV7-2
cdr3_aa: CASSTEWDAGNEKLFF

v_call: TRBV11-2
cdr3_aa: CASSLDLRGGLYNEQFF

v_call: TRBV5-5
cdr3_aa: CASSSFRLQETQYF

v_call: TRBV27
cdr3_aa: CASSYGVAAPGNEQFF

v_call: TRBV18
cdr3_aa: CASLDGAGANVLTF

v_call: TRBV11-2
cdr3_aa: CASSPTTGPRADTQYF

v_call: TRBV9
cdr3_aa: CASSFSWTGELFF

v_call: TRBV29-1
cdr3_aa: CSAGTGTNYGYTF

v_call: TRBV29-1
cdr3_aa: CSVVIEYTEAFF

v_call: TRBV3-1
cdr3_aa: CASSQIRYGTSNEQFF

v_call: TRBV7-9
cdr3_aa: CASSLGGGITDTQYF

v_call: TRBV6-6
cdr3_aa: CASSWGLAGGETQYF

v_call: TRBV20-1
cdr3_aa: CSATRGALVVGTEAFF

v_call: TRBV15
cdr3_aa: CATSRDLIQGAYEQYF